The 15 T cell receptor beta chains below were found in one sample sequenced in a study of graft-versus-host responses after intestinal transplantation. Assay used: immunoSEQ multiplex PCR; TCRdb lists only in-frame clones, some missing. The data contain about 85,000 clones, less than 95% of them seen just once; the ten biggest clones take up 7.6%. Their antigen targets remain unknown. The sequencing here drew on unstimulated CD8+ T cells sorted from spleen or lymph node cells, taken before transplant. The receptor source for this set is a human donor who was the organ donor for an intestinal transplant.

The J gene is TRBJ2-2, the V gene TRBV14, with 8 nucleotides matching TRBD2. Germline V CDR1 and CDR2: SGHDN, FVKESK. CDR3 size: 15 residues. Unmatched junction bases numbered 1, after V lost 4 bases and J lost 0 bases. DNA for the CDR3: TGTGCCAGCAGCCCGGGACTAGCGAACACCGGGGAGCTGTTTTTT. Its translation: CASSPGLANTGELFF.

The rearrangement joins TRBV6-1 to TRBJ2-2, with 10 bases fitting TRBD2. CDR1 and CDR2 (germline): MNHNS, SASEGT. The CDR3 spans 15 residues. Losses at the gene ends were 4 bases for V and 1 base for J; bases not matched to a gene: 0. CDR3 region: CASSGLAGNTGELFF. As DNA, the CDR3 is TGTGCCAGCAGTGGACTAGCGGGGAACACCGGGGAGCTGTTTTTT.

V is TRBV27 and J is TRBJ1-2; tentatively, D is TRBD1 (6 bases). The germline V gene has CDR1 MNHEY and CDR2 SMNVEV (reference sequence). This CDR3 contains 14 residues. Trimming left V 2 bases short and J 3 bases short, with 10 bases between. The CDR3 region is CASSLTGIDYGYTF. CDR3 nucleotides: TGTGCCAGCAGTTTAACAGGGATCGACTATGGCTACACCTTC.

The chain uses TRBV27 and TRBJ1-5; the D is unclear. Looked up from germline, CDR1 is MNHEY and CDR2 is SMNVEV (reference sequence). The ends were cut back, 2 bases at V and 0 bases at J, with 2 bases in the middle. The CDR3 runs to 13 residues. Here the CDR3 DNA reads TGTGCCAGCAGTTTAACTAGCAATCAGCCCCAGCATTTT. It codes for CASSLTSNQPQHF.

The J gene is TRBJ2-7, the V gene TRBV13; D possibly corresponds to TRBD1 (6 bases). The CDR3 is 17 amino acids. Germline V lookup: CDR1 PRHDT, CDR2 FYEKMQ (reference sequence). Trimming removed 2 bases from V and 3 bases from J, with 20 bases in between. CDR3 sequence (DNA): TGTGCCAGCAGCTTAACGGTGGACAGCCGCGGAGGCTACGAGCAGTACTTC. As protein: CASSLTVDSRGGYEQYF.

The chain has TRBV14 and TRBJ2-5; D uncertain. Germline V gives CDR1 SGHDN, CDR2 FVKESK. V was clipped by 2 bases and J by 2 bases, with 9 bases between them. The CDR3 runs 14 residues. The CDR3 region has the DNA TGTGCCAGCAGCCAAAGAGAATTACAAGAGACCCAGTACTTC. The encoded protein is CASSQRELQETQYF.

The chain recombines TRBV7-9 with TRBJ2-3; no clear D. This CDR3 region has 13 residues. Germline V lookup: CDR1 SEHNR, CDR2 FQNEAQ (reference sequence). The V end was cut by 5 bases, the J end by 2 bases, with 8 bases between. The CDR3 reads CASSADTTDTQYF. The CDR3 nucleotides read TGTGCCAGCAGCGCCGACACCACAGATACGCAGTATTTT. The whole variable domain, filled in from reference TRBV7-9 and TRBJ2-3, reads DTGVSQNPRHKITKRGQNVTFRCDPISEHNRLYWYRQTLGQGPEFLTYFQNEAQLEKSRLLSDRFSAERPKGSFSTLEIQRTEQGDSAMYLCASSADTTDTQYFGPGTRLTVL.

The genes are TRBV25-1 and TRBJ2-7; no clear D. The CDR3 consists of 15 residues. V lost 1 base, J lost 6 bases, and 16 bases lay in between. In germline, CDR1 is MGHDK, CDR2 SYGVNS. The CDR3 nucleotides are TGTGCCAGCAGTGAATTTAATGGGTACCTGGGCGAGCAGTACTTC. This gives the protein CASSEFNGYLGEQYF.

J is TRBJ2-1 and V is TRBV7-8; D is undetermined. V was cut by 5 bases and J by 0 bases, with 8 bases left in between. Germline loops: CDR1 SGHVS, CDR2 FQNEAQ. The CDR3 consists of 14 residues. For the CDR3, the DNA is TGTGCCAGCAGCCCGGGCTTCTCCTACAATGAGCAGTTCTTC. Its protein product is CASSPGFSYNEQFF.

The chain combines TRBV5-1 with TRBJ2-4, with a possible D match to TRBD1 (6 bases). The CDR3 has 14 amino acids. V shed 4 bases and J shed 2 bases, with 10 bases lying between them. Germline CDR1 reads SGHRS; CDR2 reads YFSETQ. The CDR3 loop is CASSPDRPKNIQYF. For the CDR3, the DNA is TGCGCCAGCAGCCCGGACAGACCCAAAAACATTCAGTACTTC.

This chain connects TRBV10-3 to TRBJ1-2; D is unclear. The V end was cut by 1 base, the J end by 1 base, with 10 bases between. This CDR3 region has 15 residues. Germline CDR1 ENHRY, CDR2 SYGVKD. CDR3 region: CAISEWTGFNYGYTF. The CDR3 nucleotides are TGTGCCATCAGTGAGTGGACGGGATTTAACTATGGCTACACCTTC.

The CDR3 loop reads CSVVAGGAGNTIYF. The CDR3 region has the DNA TGCAGCGTGGTAGCAGGGGGAGCTGGAAACACCATATATTTT. This chain uses TRBV29-1 with TRBJ1-3; 7 nucleotides line up with TRBD1. The CDR3 runs to 14 residues. J lost 2 bases, V lost 6 bases, and 7 bases had no gene match. Germline assignment: CDR1 SQVTM and CDR2 ANQGSEA.

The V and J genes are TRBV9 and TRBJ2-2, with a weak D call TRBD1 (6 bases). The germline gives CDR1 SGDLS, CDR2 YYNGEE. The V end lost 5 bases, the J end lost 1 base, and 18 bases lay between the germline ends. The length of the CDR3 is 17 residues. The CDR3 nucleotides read TGTGCCAGCAGTGAAAACAGGGACACCAGGAACACCGGGGAGCTGTTTTTT. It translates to CASSENRDTRNTGELFF.

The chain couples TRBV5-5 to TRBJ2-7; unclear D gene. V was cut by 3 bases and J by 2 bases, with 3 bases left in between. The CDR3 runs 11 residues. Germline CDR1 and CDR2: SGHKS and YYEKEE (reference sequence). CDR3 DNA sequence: TGTGCCAGCAGCTCTACCTACGAGCAGTACTTC. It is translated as CASSSTYEQYF.

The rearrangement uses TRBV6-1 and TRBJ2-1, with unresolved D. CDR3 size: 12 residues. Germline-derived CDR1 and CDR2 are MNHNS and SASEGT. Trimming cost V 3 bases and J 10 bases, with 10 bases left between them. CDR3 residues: CASSDSSREQFF. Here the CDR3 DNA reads TGTGCCAGCAGTGATTCAAGCCGGGAGCAGTTCTTC.